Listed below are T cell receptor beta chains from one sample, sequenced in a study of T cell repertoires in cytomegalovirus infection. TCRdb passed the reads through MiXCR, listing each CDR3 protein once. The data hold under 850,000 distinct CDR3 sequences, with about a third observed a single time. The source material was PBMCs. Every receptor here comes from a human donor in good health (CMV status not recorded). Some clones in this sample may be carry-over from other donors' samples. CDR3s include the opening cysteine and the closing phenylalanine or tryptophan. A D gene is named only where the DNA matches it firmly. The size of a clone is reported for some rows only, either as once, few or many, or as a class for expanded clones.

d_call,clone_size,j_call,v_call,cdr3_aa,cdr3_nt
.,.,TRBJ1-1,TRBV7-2,CARSLQENTESFF,TGTGCCAGAAGCTTACAAGAGAACACTGAATCTTTCTTT
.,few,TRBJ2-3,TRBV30,CAWSVGDTQYF,TGTGCCTGGAGTGTTGGAGATACGCAGTATTTT
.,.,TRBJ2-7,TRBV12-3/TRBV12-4,CASNPGGTWDREQYF,TGTGCCAGCAACCCAGGGGGGACATGGGATCGCGAGCAGTACTTC
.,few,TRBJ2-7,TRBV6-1,CASSDHYEQYF,TGTGCCAGCAGTGATCACTACGAGCAGTACTTC
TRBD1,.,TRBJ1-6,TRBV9,CASSASSGTVGSPLHF,TGTGCCAGCAGCGCGTCCTCCGGGACAGTGGGTTCACCCCTCCACTTT
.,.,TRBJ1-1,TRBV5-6,CASSNLTSEAFF,TGTGCCAGCAGCAATCTGACAAGTGAAGCTTTCTTT
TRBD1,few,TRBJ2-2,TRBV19,CASRPGQGNTGELFF,TGTGCCAGTAGACCCGGACAGGGGAACACCGGGGAGCTGTTTTTT
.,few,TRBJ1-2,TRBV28,CASQDVGYTF,TGTGCCAGCCAGGATGTTGGCTACACCTTC
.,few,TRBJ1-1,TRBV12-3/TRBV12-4,CASTSGPGFTEAFF,TGTGCCAGCACCTCCGGTCCGGGGTTTACTGAAGCTTTCTTT
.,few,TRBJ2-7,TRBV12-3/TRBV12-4,CASSPSIRQDSYEQYF,TGTGCCAGCAGCCCGTCCATTAGACAGGACTCCTACGAGCAGTACTTC
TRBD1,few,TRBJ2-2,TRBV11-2,CASSSDRGSPGELFF,TGTGCCAGCAGCTCGGACAGGGGGTCCCCCGGGGAGCTGTTTTTT
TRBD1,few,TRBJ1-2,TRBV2,CASRVQGTYGYTF,TGTGCCAGCAGGGTACAGGGGACCTATGGCTACACCTTC
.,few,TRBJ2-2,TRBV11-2,CASSLGEVRGGELFF,TGTGCCAGCAGCTTAGGCGAGGTTCGGGGGGGGGAGCTGTTTTTT
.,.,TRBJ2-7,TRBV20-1,CSASRGPPYEQYF,TGCAGTGCTAGCCGGGGGCCCCCCTACGAGCAGTACTTC
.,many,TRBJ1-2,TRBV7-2,CASSLGFREGNYGYTF,TGTGCCAGCAGCTTAGGATTCAGGGAGGGCAACTATGGCTACACCTTC
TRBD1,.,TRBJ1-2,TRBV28,CASRYTGGGFYAYTF,TGTGCCAGCAGATACACAGGGGGGGGTTTCTACGCCTACACCTTC
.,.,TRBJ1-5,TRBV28,CASSHTGNNQPQHF,TGTGCCAGCAGTCATACAGGGAACAATCAGCCCCAGCATTTT
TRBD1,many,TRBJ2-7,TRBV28,CASRRQGSYEQYF,TGTGCCAGCAGACGACAGGGATCCTACGAGCAGTACTTC
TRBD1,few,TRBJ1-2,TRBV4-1,CASSQQGAGGYTF,TGCGCCAGCAGCCAACAGGGGGCAGGTGGCTACACCTTC
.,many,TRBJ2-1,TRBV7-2,CASSLGLNNEQFF,TGTGCCAGCAGCTTAGGTCTGAACAATGAGCAGTTCTTC
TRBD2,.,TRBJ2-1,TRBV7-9,CASSPQPGLAGASSYNEQFF,TGTGCCAGCAGCCCACAGCCGGGACTAGCGGGGGCAAGCTCCTACAATGAGCAGTTCTTC
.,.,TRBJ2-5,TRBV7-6,CASSLEFLGQNQETQYF,TGTGCCAGCAGCTTAGAGTTCTTAGGACAGAACCAAGAGACCCAGTACTTC
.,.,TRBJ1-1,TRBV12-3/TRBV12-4,CASSVPRGRRNTEAFF,TGTGCCAGCAGTGTTCCCAGGGGTAGGAGGAACACTGAAGCTTTCTTT
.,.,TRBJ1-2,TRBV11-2,CASSKGLDVYGYTF,TGTGCCAGCAGCAAGGGACTGGATGTCTATGGCTACACCTTC
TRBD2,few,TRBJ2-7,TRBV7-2,CASSLGGAGGQEQYF,TGTGCCAGCAGCTTAGGAGGCGCGGGGGGCCAGGAGCAGTACTTC
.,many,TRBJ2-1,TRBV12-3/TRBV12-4,CASSSRANEQFF,TGTGCCAGCAGCTCGAGAGCCAATGAGCAGTTCTTC
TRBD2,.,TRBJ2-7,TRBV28,CASSLRLAIPIYEQYF,TGTGCCAGCAGTTTGAGACTAGCGATTCCAATCTACGAGCAGTACTTC
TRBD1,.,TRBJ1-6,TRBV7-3,CSSSRQGNSPLHF,TGTTCCAGCAGCCGACAGGGAAATTCACCCCTCCACTTT
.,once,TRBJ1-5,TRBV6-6,CASMFPARGQPQHF,TGTGCCAGCATGTTCCCGGCCAGAGGCCAGCCCCAGCATTTT
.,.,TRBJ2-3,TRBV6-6,CASRNFVGGVDTQYF,TGTGCCAGCAGAAACTTTGTCGGCGGCGTAGATACGCAGTATTTT
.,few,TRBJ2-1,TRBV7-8,CASSSRLDFADEQFF,TGTGCCAGCAGCTCCCGCCTCGATTTCGCGGATGAGCAGTTCTTC
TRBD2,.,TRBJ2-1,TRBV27,CASSLQTSEESSYNEQFF,TGTGCCAGCAGTTTACAAACTAGCGAGGAGAGCTCCTACAATGAGCAGTTCTTC
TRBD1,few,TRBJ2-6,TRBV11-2,CASSGGGQGNVLTF,TGTGCCAGCAGCGGGGGGGGACAGGGCAACGTCCTGACTTTC
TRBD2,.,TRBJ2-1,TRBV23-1,CASSRGEGYYNEQFF,TGCGCCAGCAGTCGTGGGGAGGGGTACTACAATGAGCAGTTCTTC
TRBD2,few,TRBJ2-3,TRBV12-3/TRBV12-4,CASSSNGASGSPGGTQYF,TGTGCCAGCAGTAGTAACGGGGCTAGCGGGAGCCCTGGAGGGACGCAGTATTTT
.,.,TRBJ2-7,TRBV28,CASSTLYEQYF,TGCGCCAGCAGCACCCTCTACGAGCAGTACTTC
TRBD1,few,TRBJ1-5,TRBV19,CASTGTGGRNRNQPQHF,TGTGCCAGTACCGGGACAGGGGGGCGAAACAGGAATCAGCCCCAGCATTTT
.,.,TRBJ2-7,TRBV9,CASSPLWGLEQYF,TGTGCCAGCAGCCCCCTTTGGGGTTTAGAGCAGTACTTC
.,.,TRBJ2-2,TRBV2,CASIAARGRGATGELFF,TGTGCCAGCATAGCCGCCCGGGGCAGGGGGGCCACCGGGGAGCTGTTTTTT
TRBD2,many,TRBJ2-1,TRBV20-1,CSARAIAGGRNEQFF,TGCAGTGCTAGAGCCATAGCGGGGGGCCGGAATGAGCAGTTCTTC
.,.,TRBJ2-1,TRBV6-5,CASSYSQGGYNEQFF,TGTGCCAGCAGTTACTCCCAGGGGGGTTACAATGAGCAGTTCTTC
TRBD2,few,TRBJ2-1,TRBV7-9,CASSGWRGSSNNEQFF,TGTGCCAGCAGCGGGTGGCGGGGGTCCTCAAACAATGAGCAGTTCTTC